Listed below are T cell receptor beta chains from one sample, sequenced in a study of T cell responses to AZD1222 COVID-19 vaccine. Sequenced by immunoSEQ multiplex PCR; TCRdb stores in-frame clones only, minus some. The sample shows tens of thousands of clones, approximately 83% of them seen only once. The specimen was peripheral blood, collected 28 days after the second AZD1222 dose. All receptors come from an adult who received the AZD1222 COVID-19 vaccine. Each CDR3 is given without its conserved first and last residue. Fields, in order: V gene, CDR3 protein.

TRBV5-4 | ASSQDRGRLNTEAF
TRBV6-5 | ASSPTSGVPYEQY
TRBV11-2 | ASSLSAGELF
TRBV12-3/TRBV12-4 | ASRLAGEYEQY
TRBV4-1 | ASSQGFARKDNEQF
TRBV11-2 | ASSLRGTGDSPLH
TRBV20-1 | SASKDTHQH
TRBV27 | ASSLSGEQY
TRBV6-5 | ASSRQGDVQPQH
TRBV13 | ASSPTDSDYGYT
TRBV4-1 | ASSQGGARSYEQY
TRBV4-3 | ASSQDSGTSYEQY
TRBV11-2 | ASSRDGQASYEQY
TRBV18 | ASSPLGHPRGPLH
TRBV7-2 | ASSVGQGYGYT
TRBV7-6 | ASSLLAGGQGAQY